The 29 T cell receptor beta chains in this list originate from one sample, sequenced in a study of blood T cell repertoires in COVID-19 (dated by TCRdb to 2020 to 2021). Libraries were prepared through the immunoSEQ multiplex PCR assay. TCRdb stores this immuneACCESS table with in-frame sequences only. Part of the clones is absent; in the studies checked, under half of the shortfall reflects unresolved V genes, and no reason is known for the rest. This sample comprises some 130,000 clones, around 89% of them detected only once. Of the sample, about 17% falls within the top ten clones. The sequenced sample was peripheral blood. The source is a man between 50 and 59 years old with active or convalescent COVID-19.

The gene calls are TRBV19 and TRBJ1-2; D may be TRBD1 (5 bases). V lost 2 bases, J lost 0 bases, and 25 bases lay in between. CDR1 LNHDA and CDR2 SQIVND come from the germline V gene (reference sequence). The CDR3 consists of 20 residues. CDR3 loop: CASSIRGAESVQGPNYGYTF. CDR3 DNA sequence: TGTGCCAGTAGTATAAGGGGCGCCGAGTCTGTCCAAGGACCTAACTATGGCTACACCTTC.

V gene TRBV24-1 combines with J gene TRBJ2-5; TRBD1 matches at 9 bases. This CDR3 has 16 amino acids. Trimming took 4 bases from V and 4 from J; bases not matched to a gene: 9. Germline V gene sequence: CDR1 KGHDR, CDR2 SFDVKD. The CDR3 DNA is TGTGCCACCAGTGACCCGGGACAGGGATTCCGAGAGACCCAGTACTTC. It codes for CATSDPGQGFRETQYF.

V is TRBV2 and J is TRBJ2-2; 8 nucleotides align to TRBD2. V lost 6 bases and J lost 5; bases outside the gene matches: 8. Germline lookup yields CDR1 SNHLY and CDR2 FYNNEI. This CDR3 has 15 residues. The CDR3 sequence: CASRLREVGTGELFF. The CDR3 DNA reads TGTGCCAGCAGATTGCGGGAGGTTGGAACCGGGGAGCTGTTTTTT.

The gene calls are TRBV7-8 and TRBJ2-2; unclear D gene. V was trimmed by 1 base and J by 5 bases, leaving 8 bases between them. The germline V gene encodes CDR1 SGHVS and CDR2 FQNEAQ. The length of the CDR3 is 14 residues. The DNA of the CDR3 is TGTGCCAGCAGCTTAGAGTGGGCTACCGGGGAGCTGTTTTTT. Protein product: CASSLEWATGELFF.

The chain recombines TRBV19 with TRBJ1-3; TRBD1 aligns across 8 bases. Germline CDR1 and CDR2: LNHDA and SQIVND (reference sequence). With V trimmed by 9 bases and J by 3 bases, 7 bases remained unmatched. CDR3 length: 14 amino acids. The chain's CDR3 is CASLDRGGGNTIYF. Written as DNA, the CDR3 is TGTGCCAGCCTCGACAGGGGCGGTGGAAACACCATATATTTT.

This rearrangement joins TRBV3-1 (or the pseudogene TRBV3-2) to TRBJ1-4; TRBD1 is a possible D gene (6 bases). V dropped 6 bases and J dropped 5 bases, with 13 bases sitting between them. Germline V gene sequence: CDR1 LGHDT, CDR2 YNNKEL (reference sequence). The CDR3 loop spans 14 amino acids. The CDR3 loop reads CASSFTGLNEKLFF. CDR3 nucleotide sequence: TGTGCCAGCAGTTTCACAGGGCTGAATGAAAAACTGTTTTTT.

The chain combines TRBV29-1 with TRBJ2-7; 7 bases agree with TRBD1. This CDR3 has 11 amino acids. V trimming: 6 bases; J trimming: 3 bases; junction bases outside the gene matches: 2. In germline, CDR1 is SQVTM, CDR2 ANQGSEA. CDR3 sequence reads: CSVGQNYEQYF. The DNA of the CDR3 is TGCAGCGTGGGACAGAACTACGAGCAGTACTTC.

This sequence joins TRBV15 and TRBJ2-7; D not resolved. This CDR3 region has 15 residues. The germline V and J ends were trimmed by 0 bases and 3 bases, with 12 bases remaining between them. Per the germline V gene, CDR1 is LNHNV and CDR2 is YYDKDF (reference sequence). The CDR3 region has the DNA TGTGCCACCAGCAGAGAAACCAGTACAGTCTACGAGCAGTACTTC. It is translated as CATSRETSTVYEQYF.

The CDR3 DNA reads TGTGCCAGCAGCAAAAAAGGAACAGACCTAGAGACCCAGTACTTC. Its protein product is CASSKKGTDLETQYF. The chain has TRBV21-1 and TRBJ2-5; whether TRBD1, the table's D call, matches the DNA was not checked. TRBV21-1 represents a pseudogene. CDR3 size: 15 residues.

This clone was counted once. V usage is TRBV2 and J usage is TRBJ2-7; 9 bases match TRBD1. The CDR3 runs 14 residues. V trimming: 1 base; J trimming: 5 bases; junction bases outside the gene matches: 3. Germline CDR1 and CDR2: SNHLY and FYNNEI. In DNA form, the CDR3 reads TGTGCCAGCAGTGAAGACAGGGGGCAAGACGAGCAGTACTTC. Translation: CASSEDRGQDEQYF.

V is TRBV10-2 and J is TRBJ2-1, with 7 bases aligning to TRBD1. CDR3 length: 16 amino acids. Germline CDR1 and CDR2: WSHSY and SAAADI. Losses at the gene ends were 3 bases for V and 3 bases for J; bases not matched to a gene: 8. CDR3 in amino acids: CASSDHPDRYYNEQFF. CDR3 coding DNA: TGCGCCAGCAGTGACCACCCGGACAGGTACTACAATGAGCAGTTCTTC.

CDR3 loop: CASSLQAGREGSYEQYF. In nucleotides, the CDR3 is TGTGCCAGCAGTTTACAGGCTGGACGGGAGGGATCCTACGAGCAGTACTTC. The chain combines TRBV28 with TRBJ2-7; 8 bases line up with TRBD2. After removal of 2 bases from V and 1 base from J, the junction contained 10 bases not matched to a gene. This CDR3 has 17 residues. Germline loops: CDR1 MDHEN, CDR2 SYDVKM. Full variable domain (outside the CDR3, taken from reference TRBV28 and TRBJ2-7): DVKVTQSSRYLVKRTGEKVFLECVQDMDHENMFWYRQDPGLGLRLIYFSYDVKMKEKGDIPEGYSVSREKKERFSLILESASTNQTSMYLCASSLQAGREGSYEQYFGPGTRLTVT.

The CDR3, as DNA: TGTGCAAGTCGCTTAGGTCCCTGCCTAGGGGGGGGAGCCTTGGGGTCACCCCTCCACTTT. Its protein is CASRLGPCLGGGALGSPLHF. The chain recombines TRBV12-2 with TRBJ1-6. TRBV12-2 is deemed a pseudogene. The CDR3 consists of 20 residues.

The rearrangement links TRBV30 to TRBJ2-7, with 9 bases identical to TRBD1. Germline CDR1 and CDR2: GTSNPN and SVGIG (reference sequence). The V and J ends lost 3 bases and 5 bases, in that order; junction bases with no gene match: 8. The CDR3 extends over 14 amino acids. In DNA, the CDR3 is TGTGCCTGGAGCCCAGGCCGGGACAGGGACGAGCAGTACTTC. This sequence encodes CAWSPGRDRDEQYF.

This clone has just a few counts. This sequence joins TRBV5-1 and TRBJ2-7; a weak D match, TRBD1 (6 bases). Germline V gives CDR1 SGHRS, CDR2 YFSETQ. This CDR3 is built from 14 residues. V lost 4 bases and J lost 4, with 15 bases in between. The CDR3 DNA follows: TGCGCCAGCAGCCGGGGACACGGGCCGTACGAGCAGTACTTC. It yields the protein CASSRGHGPYEQYF.

The V and J genes are TRBV7-6 and TRBJ1-6, with 7 bases aligning to TRBD1. Germline CDR1 is SGHVS and CDR2 is FNYEAQ. The CDR3 runs to 15 residues. V shed 2 bases and J 4 bases; nucleotides not matched to a gene: 2. CDR3 region: CASSLRTGYNSPLHF. CDR3 DNA sequence: TGTGCCAGCAGCTTAAGGACAGGTTATAATTCACCCCTCCACTTT.

This clone was counted a few times. The J gene is TRBJ2-1, the V gene TRBV5-7, with 8 bases aligning to TRBD1. TRBV5-7 is designated an ORF whose function remains uncertain. The CDR3 covers 17 residues. Trimming removed 4 bases from V and 5 bases from J; junction bases left unmatched: 14. The CDR3 here is CASSPGLRPGGHNEQFF. The CDR3 DNA sequence: TGTGCCAGCAGCCCCGGACTAAGGCCAGGGGGCCACAATGAGCAGTTCTTC.

This clone was recorded once. Other DNA sequences in the sample encode the same CDR3. This chain uses TRBV24-1 with TRBJ2-1, with D perhaps TRBD1 (6 bases). V shed 1 base and J shed 0 bases, with 6 bases lying between them. Germline CDR1 is KGHDR and CDR2 is SFDVKD. This CDR3 spans 15 amino acids. The CDR3 DNA reads as TGTGCCACCAGTGATTTAGGGGGCTCCTACAATGAGCAGTTCTTC. It translates to CATSDLGGSYNEQFF.

The chain employs TRBV19 and TRBJ1-2; D ambiguous. Germline CDR1 and CDR2: LNHDA and SQIVND (reference sequence). CDR3 length: 13 residues. Between the trimmed V and J ends, which lost 3 bases and 4 bases, there was a span of 9 bases. CDR3 residues: CASSMGQAYGYTF. In DNA, the CDR3 is TGTGCCAGTAGTATGGGCCAGGCCTATGGCTACACCTTC.

This chain uses TRBV27 with TRBJ2-1, with 10 bases identical to TRBD2. This CDR3 has 13 amino acids. Germline loops: CDR1 MNHEY, CDR2 SMNVEV (reference sequence). The junction had 8 bases not matched to a gene; V was cut back by 10 bases and J by 8 bases. The CDR3: CATRAGGPYEQFF. Written as DNA, the CDR3 is TGTGCCACCCGAGCGGGGGGGCCCTATGAGCAGTTCTTC.

The rearrangement links TRBV6-1 to TRBJ2-1, with unresolved D. The ends were cut back, 2 bases at V and 6 bases at J, with 14 bases in the middle. This CDR3 has 15 residues. CDR1 and CDR2 (germline): MNHNS, SASEGT. This chain's CDR3 is CASSEQAPGGNEQFF. The CDR3 DNA sequence: TGTGCCAGCAGTGAACAAGCACCCGGCGGCAATGAGCAGTTCTTC.

The gene calls are TRBV2 and TRBJ2-5; maybe TRBD1 (6 bases). The CDR3 is made up of 12 amino acids. Germline V gene sequence: CDR1 SNHLY, CDR2 FYNNEI. Between the trimmed V and J ends, which lost 4 bases and 5 bases, there was a span of 8 bases. This CDR3 is CASSARGETQYF. Here the CDR3 DNA reads TGTGCCAGCAGTGCCAGGGGTGAGACCCAGTACTTC. Full variable domain (remainder filled in from reference TRBV2 and TRBJ2-5): EPEVTQTPSHQVTQMGQEVILRCVPISNHLYFYWYRQILGQKVEFLVSFYNNEISEKSEIFDDQFSVERPDGSNFTLKIRSTKLEDSAMYFCASSARGETQYFGPGTRLLVL.

CDR3 loop: CASSYWDSNSYEQYF. The CDR3 nucleotides are TGTGCCAGCAGTTACTGGGACTCTAACTCCTACGAGCAGTACTTC. The chain uses TRBV6-5 and TRBJ2-7; maybe TRBD2 (6 bases). Germline V gene data show CDR1 as MNHEY and CDR2 as SVGAGI. The CDR3 contains 15 residues. V lost 1 base and J lost 0, with 10 bases in between.

The chain employs TRBV4-1 and TRBJ2-3; TRBD2 aligns across 11 bases. V trimming: 1 base; J trimming: 4 bases; junction bases outside the gene matches: 1. CDR3 length equals 15 residues. CDR1 is MGHRA and CDR2 is YSYEKL in the germline V gene. CDR3 residues: CASSQGSGGADTQYF. The CDR3 DNA follows: TGCGCCAGCAGCCAAGGTAGCGGGGGGGCAGATACGCAGTATTTT.

In this sample, this clone turned up a few times. The rearrangement links TRBV21-1 to TRBJ2-7; the D segment call TRBD2 is taken from the table without a DNA check. TRBV21-1 is flagged as a pseudogene. This CDR3 spans 14 amino acids. CDR3 amino acids: CASSREGSRYEQYF. The CDR3 DNA reads as TGTGCCAGCAGCAGGGAGGGTTCCCGCTACGAGCAGTACTTC.

The chain links TRBV9 to TRBJ2-1, with no clear D. CDR3 length: 15 residues. CDR1 is SGDLS and CDR2 is YYNGEE in the germline V gene. Trimming took 0 bases from V and 0 from J, leaving 7 bases between them. CDR3: CASSVGPSSYNEQFF. Written as DNA, the CDR3 is TGTGCCAGCAGCGTAGGGCCTAGCTCCTACAATGAGCAGTTCTTC.

CDR3 protein: CASSVGGVFTDTQYF. CDR3 nucleotide sequence: TGTGCCAGCAGCGTAGGGGGGGTCTTCACAGATACGCAGTATTTT. V is TRBV9 and J is TRBJ2-3; TRBD2 is a possible D gene (6 bases). Germline assignment: CDR1 SGDLS and CDR2 YYNGEE. CDR3 length: 15 amino acids. V lost 0 bases and J lost 2, with 10 bases in between. The full variable domain, completed using reference TRBV9 and TRBJ2-3, is DSGVTQTPKHLITATGQRVTLRCSPRSGDLSVYWYQQSLDQGLQFLIQYYNGEERAKGNILERFSAQQFPDLHSELNLSSLELGDSALYFCASSVGGVFTDTQYFGPGTRLTVL.

This clone has just one count. The chain links TRBV7-2 to TRBJ2-2; D is uncertain. The CDR3 extends over 14 amino acids. Germline CDR1 reads SGHTA; CDR2 reads FQGNSA. V shed 5 bases and J shed 5 bases, with 12 bases lying between them. DNA of the CDR3: TGTGCCAGCAGCACCGCCCACTCAACCGGGGAGCTGTTTTTT. Its translation is CASSTAHSTGELFF.

The genes are TRBV7-2 and TRBJ2-5; 8 bases align to TRBD2. The CDR3 is 15 amino acids. With 2 bases clipped from V and 9 bases from J, the junction kept 11 bases outside the gene matches. CDR1 and CDR2 (germline): SGHTA, FQGNSA. CDR3 coding DNA: TGTGCCAGCAGCTTATGGGGACTAGTTGTCTCGGCCCAGTACTTC. Encoded protein: CASSLWGLVVSAQYF.